This T cell receptor beta chain was sequenced during a study of cytomegalovirus exposure and HLA in healthy donors. Study as a whole: There were some 410 genotyped donors. Of these, roughly 80% fell in the genetic ancestry cluster associated with self-reported Caucasian donors.

This CDR3 is built from 14 residues. Trimming shortened V by 6 bases and J by 3 bases, and 14 bases separated the two germline ends. Germline V gene data show CDR1 as LNHDA and CDR2 as SQIVND (reference sequence). PCR used 60 Vbeta primers and 13 Jbeta primers. Libraries were prepared by immunoSEQ multiplex PCR; TCRdb keeps only in-frame clonotypes and omits some of them. This sample has hundreds of thousands of clones, with almost 80% found just once. The specimen sequenced was PBMCs. The chain is built from TRBV19 and TRBJ1-1; D unresolved. The clonotype originates from a man in his late teens or twenties in good health and CMV-seronegative. This CDR3 is CASRRRQADTEAFF. In DNA form, the CDR3 reads TGTGCCAGTAGAAGGAGACAAGCGGACACTGAAGCTTTCTTT.